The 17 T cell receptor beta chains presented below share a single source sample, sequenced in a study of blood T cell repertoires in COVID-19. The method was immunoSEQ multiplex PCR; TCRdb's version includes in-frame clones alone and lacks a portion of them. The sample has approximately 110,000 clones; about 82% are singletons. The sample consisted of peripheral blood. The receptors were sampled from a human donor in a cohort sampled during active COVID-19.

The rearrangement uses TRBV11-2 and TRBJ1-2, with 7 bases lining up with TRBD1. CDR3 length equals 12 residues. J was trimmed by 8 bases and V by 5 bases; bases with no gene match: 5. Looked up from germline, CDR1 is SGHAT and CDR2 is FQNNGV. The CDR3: CASSTQQGGYTF. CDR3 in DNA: TGTGCCAGCAGCACCCAACAGGGGGGCTACACCTTC.

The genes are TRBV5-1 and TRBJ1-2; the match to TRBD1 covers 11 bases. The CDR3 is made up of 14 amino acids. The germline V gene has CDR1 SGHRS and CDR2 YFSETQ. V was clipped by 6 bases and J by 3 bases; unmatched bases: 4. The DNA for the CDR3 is TGCGCCAGCACGGACAGGGGGCGCGACTATGGCTACACCTTC. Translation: CASTDRGRDYGYTF.

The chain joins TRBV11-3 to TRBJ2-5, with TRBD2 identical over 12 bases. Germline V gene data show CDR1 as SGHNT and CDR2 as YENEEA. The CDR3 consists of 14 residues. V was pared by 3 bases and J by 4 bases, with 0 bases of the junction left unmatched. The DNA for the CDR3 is TGTGCCAGCAGCTTGGGACTAGCGGGAGAGACCCAGTACTTC. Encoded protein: CASSLGLAGETQYF.

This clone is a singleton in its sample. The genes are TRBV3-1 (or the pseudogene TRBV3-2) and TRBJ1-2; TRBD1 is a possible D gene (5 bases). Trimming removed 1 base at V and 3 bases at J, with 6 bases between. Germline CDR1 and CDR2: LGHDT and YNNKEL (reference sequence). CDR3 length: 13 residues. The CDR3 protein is CASSQARDYGYTF. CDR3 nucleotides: TGTGCCAGCAGCCAAGCCAGGGACTATGGCTACACCTTC.

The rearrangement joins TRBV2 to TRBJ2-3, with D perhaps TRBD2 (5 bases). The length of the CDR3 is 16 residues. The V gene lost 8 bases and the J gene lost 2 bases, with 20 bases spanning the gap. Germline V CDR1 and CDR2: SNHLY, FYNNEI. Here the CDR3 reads CASYDPQRPVTDTQYF. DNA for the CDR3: TGTGCCAGCTACGACCCCCAGCGGCCCGTCACAGATACGCAGTATTTT.

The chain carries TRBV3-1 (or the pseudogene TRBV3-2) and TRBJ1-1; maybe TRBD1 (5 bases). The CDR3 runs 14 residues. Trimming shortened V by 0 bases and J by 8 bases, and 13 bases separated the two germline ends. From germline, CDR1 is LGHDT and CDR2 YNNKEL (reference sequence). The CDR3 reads CASSQDRRTPEAFF. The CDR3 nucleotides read TGTGCCAGCAGCCAAGACAGGCGGACACCAGAAGCTTTCTTT.

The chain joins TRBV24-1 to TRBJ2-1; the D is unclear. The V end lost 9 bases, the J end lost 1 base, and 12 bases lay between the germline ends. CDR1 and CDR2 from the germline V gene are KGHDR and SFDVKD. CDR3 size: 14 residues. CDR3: CATAPGGSYNEQFF. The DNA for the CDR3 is TGTGCCACCGCGCCGGGTGGGTCCTACAATGAGCAGTTCTTC.

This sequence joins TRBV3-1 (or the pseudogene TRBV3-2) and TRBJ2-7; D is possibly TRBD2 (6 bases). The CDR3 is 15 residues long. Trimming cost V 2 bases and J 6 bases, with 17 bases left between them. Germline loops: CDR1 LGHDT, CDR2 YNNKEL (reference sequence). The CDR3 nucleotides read TGTGCCAGCAGCCAATTAGCGGAACCCCCGCCCGAGCAGTACTTC. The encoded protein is CASSQLAEPPPEQYF.

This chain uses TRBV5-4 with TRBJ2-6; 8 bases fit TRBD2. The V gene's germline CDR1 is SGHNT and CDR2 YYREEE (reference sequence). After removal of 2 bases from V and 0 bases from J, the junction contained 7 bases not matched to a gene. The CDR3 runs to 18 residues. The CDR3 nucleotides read TGTGCCAGCAGCTTCGGCGGGAGGACGCTCTCTGGGGCCAACGTCCTGACTTTC. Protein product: CASSFGGRTLSGANVLTF.

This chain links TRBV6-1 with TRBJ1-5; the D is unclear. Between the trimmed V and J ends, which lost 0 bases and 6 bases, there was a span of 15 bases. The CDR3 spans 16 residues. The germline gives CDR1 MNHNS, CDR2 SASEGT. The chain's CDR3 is CASSEARPRDGQPQHF. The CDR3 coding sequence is TGTGCCAGCAGTGAAGCGCGACCCCGGGATGGTCAGCCCCAGCATTTT.

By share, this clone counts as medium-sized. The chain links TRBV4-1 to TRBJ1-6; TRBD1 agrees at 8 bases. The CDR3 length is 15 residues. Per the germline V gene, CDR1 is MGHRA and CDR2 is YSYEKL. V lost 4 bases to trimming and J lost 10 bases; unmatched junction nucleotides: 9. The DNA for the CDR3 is TGCGCCAGCAGCCCTACGACAGGGGAGGGGTCACCCCTCCACTTT. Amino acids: CASSPTTGEGSPLHF.

The CDR3 protein is CASSKPGVETQYF. The CDR3 DNA sequence: TGTGCCAGCAGCAAGCCAGGGGTAGAGACCCAGTACTTC. The V and J genes are TRBV6-5 and TRBJ2-5, with D perhaps matching TRBD1 (6 bases). The germline V and J ends were trimmed by 6 bases and 4 bases, with 12 bases remaining between them. Per the germline V gene, CDR1 is MNHEY and CDR2 is SVGAGI. CDR3 length: 13 amino acids.

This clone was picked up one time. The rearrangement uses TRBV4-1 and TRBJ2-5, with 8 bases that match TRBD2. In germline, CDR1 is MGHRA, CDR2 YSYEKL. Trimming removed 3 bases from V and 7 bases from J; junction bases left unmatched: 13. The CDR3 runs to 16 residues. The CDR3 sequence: CASSHFGTSSGGTQYF. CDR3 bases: TGCGCCAGCAGCCATTTCGGGACTAGTTCCGGAGGGACCCAGTACTTC.

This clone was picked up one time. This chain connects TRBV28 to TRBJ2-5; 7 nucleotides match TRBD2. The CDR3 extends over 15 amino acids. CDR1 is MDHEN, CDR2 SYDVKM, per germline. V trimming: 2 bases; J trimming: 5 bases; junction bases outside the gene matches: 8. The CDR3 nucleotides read TGTGCCAGCAGTTTAAAGCTGAGGGGAGGGGAGACCCAGTACTTC. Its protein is CASSLKLRGGETQYF.

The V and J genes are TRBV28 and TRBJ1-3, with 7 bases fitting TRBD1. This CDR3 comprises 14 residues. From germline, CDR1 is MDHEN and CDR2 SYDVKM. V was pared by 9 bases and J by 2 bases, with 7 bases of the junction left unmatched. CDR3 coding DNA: TGTGCCAGTAGAGGGACAGCGGCTGGAAACACCATATATTTT. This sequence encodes CASRGTAAGNTIYF.

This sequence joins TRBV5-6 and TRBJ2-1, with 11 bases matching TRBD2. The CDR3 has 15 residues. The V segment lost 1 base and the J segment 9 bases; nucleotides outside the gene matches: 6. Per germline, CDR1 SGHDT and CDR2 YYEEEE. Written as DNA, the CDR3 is TGTGCCAGCAGCTTGTTAACTAGCGGGAGTGGTGAGCAGTTCTTC. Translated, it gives CASSLLTSGSGEQFF.

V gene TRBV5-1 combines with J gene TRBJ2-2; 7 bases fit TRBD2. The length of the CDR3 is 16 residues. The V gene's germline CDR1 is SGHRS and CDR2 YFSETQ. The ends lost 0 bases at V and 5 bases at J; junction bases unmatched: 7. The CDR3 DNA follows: TGCGCCAGCAGCTTGGCCCCGGGAGCGGGAACCGGGGAGCTGTTTTTT. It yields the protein CASSLAPGAGTGELFF.